Below are 27 T cell receptor beta chains sequenced from a single sample in a study of blood T cell repertoires in COVID-19. Produced via immunoSEQ multiplex PCR; TCRdb's table is partial and in-frame only. This table has over 90,000 clones, 70% to 90% appearing once. The sample taken for sequencing was peripheral blood. These receptor sequences come from a woman aged 55 to 70 with acute or convalescent COVID-19.

The rearrangement links TRBV4-1 to TRBJ2-1; tentative D call: TRBD2 (6 bases). The CDR3 has 18 residues. V was shortened by 1 base and J by 0 bases, with 16 bases between the two germline ends. CDR1 is MGHRA and CDR2 is YSYEKL in the germline V gene. The CDR3 nucleotides are TGCGCCAGCAGCCAAGGCCTAGCGAGCCTAAGCTCCTACAATGAGCAGTTCTTC. Residues: CASSQGLASLSSYNEQFF.

The chain joins TRBV6-6 to TRBJ1-2; maybe TRBD1 (6 bases). Germline CDR1 MNHNY, CDR2 SVGAGI (reference sequence). V was shortened by 2 bases and J by 4 bases, with 8 bases between the two germline ends. The CDR3 is made up of 13 amino acids. DNA for the CDR3: TGTGCCAGCAGTTACGGGGGCGGCTATGGCTACACCTTC. It yields the protein CASSYGGGYGYTF.

CDR3 protein: CASSLIGQGAGNTIYF. CDR3 DNA: TGCGCCAGCAGCTTGATCGGACAGGGAGCTGGAAACACCATATATTTT. This rearrangement joins TRBV5-1 to TRBJ1-3; 8 bases line up with TRBD1. Trimming removed 1 base from V and 2 bases from J; junction bases left unmatched: 5. This CDR3 spans 16 amino acids. Germline V gene sequence: CDR1 SGHRS, CDR2 YFSETQ.

The chain links TRBV5-1 to TRBJ2-5, with 7 positions matching TRBD2. This CDR3 has 13 amino acids. Germline loops: CDR1 SGHRS, CDR2 YFSETQ. The junction had 2 bases not matched to a gene; V was cut back by 2 bases and J by 4 bases. The chain's CDR3 is CASSLSGTETQYF. CDR3 bases: TGCGCCAGCAGCTTAAGCGGGACAGAGACCCAGTACTTC.

V usage is TRBV19 and J usage is TRBJ1-2, with 8 bases that match TRBD1. Germline trimming cut 7 bases from V and 7 bases from J; bases unmatched to any gene: 8. This CDR3 comprises 13 residues. Germline loops: CDR1 LNHDA, CDR2 SQIVND (reference sequence). CDR3 amino acids: CASNDRGEGGYTF. The DNA for the CDR3 is TGTGCCAGTAACGACAGGGGAGAGGGTGGCTACACCTTC.

The chain uses TRBV5-1 and TRBJ2-3, with 7 bases fitting TRBD1. V lost 4 bases to trimming and J lost 2 bases; unmatched junction nucleotides: 4. CDR3 length equals 14 residues. CDR1 is SGHRS and CDR2 is YFSETQ in the germline V gene. This CDR3 is CASSVGQDTDTQYF. The CDR3 nucleotides are TGCGCCAGCAGCGTCGGACAGGACACAGATACGCAGTATTTT.

This chain joins TRBV9 and TRBJ2-3; 11 nucleotides line up with TRBD2. The ends lost 0 bases at V and 4 bases at J; junction bases unmatched: 10. The CDR3 covers 18 residues. CDR1 and CDR2 from the germline V gene are SGDLS and YYNGEE. For the CDR3, the DNA is TGTGCCAGCAGCGTAGACGTTACGACTAGCGGGACGTCAGATACGCAGTATTTT. Translating gives CASSVDVTTSGTSDTQYF.

This clone appeared once. The CDR3 DNA reads TGTGCCAGCAGCCCTACCGGGACAGGGGGTACCTACAATGAGCAGTTCTTC. This gives the protein CASSPTGTGGTYNEQFF. The chain has TRBV6-2 or TRBV6-3 and TRBJ2-1; TRBD1 agrees at 11 bases. In germline, CDR1 is MNHEY, CDR2 SVGEGT. V lost 6 bases, J lost 2 bases, and 9 bases stayed unmatched. The CDR3 runs 17 residues.

CDR3 loop: CASSPLGNTIYF. The DNA of the CDR3 is TGTGCCAGCAGCCCCCTTGGAAACACCATATATTTT. The V call is TRBV3-1 (or the pseudogene TRBV3-2), the J call TRBJ1-3; D gene unclear. Germline loops: CDR1 LGHDT, CDR2 YNNKEL (reference sequence). The length of the CDR3 is 12 residues. Trimming left V 4 bases short and J 3 bases short, with 4 bases between.

The J gene is TRBJ2-5, the V gene TRBV7-9; 7 bases fit TRBD2. V gave up 1 base and J gave up 5 bases; unmatched junction bases: 10. Germline V CDR1 and CDR2: SEHNR, FQNEAQ (reference sequence). This CDR3 spans 16 amino acids. Here the CDR3 reads CASSLDPGLGGETQYF. Here the CDR3 DNA reads TGTGCCAGCAGCTTAGACCCTGGACTAGGTGGTGAGACCCAGTACTTC. Combining the CDR3 with reference TRBV7-9 and TRBJ2-5 gives the whole variable domain DTGVSQNPRHKITKRGQNVTFRCDPISEHNRLYWYRQTLGQGPEFLTYFQNEAQLEKSRLLSDRFSAERPKGSFSTLEIQRTEQGDSAMYLCASSLDPGLGGETQYFGPGTRLLVL.

The genes are TRBV27 and TRBJ2-7; D ambiguous. From germline, CDR1 is MNHEY and CDR2 SMNVEV (reference sequence). V lost 4 bases, J lost 6 bases, and 10 bases lay in between. The CDR3 runs 12 residues. The CDR3 nucleotides read TGTGCCAGCAGTTCCAGTCGAGGCGAGCAGTACTTC. This sequence encodes CASSSSRGEQYF.

V and J are TRBV10-2 and TRBJ2-5, with 8 positions matching TRBD2. V shed 6 bases and J 4 bases; nucleotides not matched to a gene: 7. CDR1 and CDR2 from the germline V gene are WSHSY and SAAADI. The CDR3 has 14 amino acids. The CDR3 sequence: CASRGLAGRETQYF. For the CDR3, the DNA is TGCGCCAGCAGGGGTTTAGCGGGAAGAGAGACCCAGTACTTC.

V and J are TRBV30 and TRBJ2-3, with 10 bases that match TRBD2. Looked up from germline, CDR1 is GTSNPN and CDR2 is SVGIG (reference sequence). Unmatched junction bases numbered 4, after V lost 4 bases and J lost 6 bases. This CDR3 region has 13 residues. CDR3 loop: CAWILAGDDTQYF. Here the CDR3 DNA reads TGTGCCTGGATTCTAGCGGGAGATGATACGCAGTATTTT.

The chain is built from TRBV7-8 and TRBJ2-5; 7 bases line up with TRBD2. V lost 4 bases, J lost 5 bases, and 4 bases stayed unmatched. The CDR3 has 13 amino acids. Germline V lookup: CDR1 SGHVS, CDR2 FQNEAQ. The CDR3: CASSSGRRETQYF. In DNA form, the CDR3 reads TGTGCCAGCAGCTCCGGGAGGAGGGAGACCCAGTACTTC.

The chain is built from TRBV11-2 and TRBJ2-3; the match to TRBD2 covers 11 bases. This CDR3 comprises 18 residues. CDR1 is SGHAT and CDR2 is FQNNGV in the germline V gene. With 2 bases clipped from V and 5 bases from J, the junction kept 12 bases outside the gene matches. The CDR3 is CASSLSYALAGVEDTQYF. Here the CDR3 DNA reads TGTGCCAGCAGCTTAAGTTACGCACTAGCGGGAGTTGAAGATACGCAGTATTTT.

V gene TRBV7-8 combines with J gene TRBJ1-2, with D possibly TRBD1 on 6 matching bases. The CDR3 extends over 15 amino acids. V dropped 5 bases and J dropped 11 bases, with 24 bases sitting between them. Germline V gene lookup returns CDR1 SGHVS and CDR2 FQNEAQ. CDR3 in DNA: TGTGCCAGCAGCCCCAGTCGTTTTACAGGGAGAAGGTACACCTTC. The encoded protein is CASSPSRFTGRRYTF.

The genes are TRBV20-1 and TRBJ2-1; weak D call: TRBD2 (5 bases). The CDR3 contains 10 residues. Germline CDR1 reads DFQATT; CDR2 reads SNEGSKA (reference sequence). The germline V and J ends were trimmed by 1 base and 11 bases, with 6 bases remaining between them. For the CDR3, the DNA is TGCAGTGCTAGAGGGGAGAAGCAGTTCTTC. Its protein is CSARGEKQFF.

The chain carries TRBV28 and TRBJ2-7; 9 bases map to TRBD1. The V and J ends lost 5 bases and 3 bases, in that order; junction bases with no gene match: 5. The CDR3 spans 14 residues. In germline, CDR1 is MDHEN, CDR2 SYDVKM. The CDR3 bases are TGTGCCAGCAGTCGTCCGGGACAGGGCTACGAGCAGTACGTC. It codes for CASSRPGQGYEQYV.

This clone was recorded once. This chain links TRBV7-9 with TRBJ2-1, with TRBD1 as a possible D gene (6 bases). This CDR3 comprises 13 residues. With 7 bases removed from V and 7 bases from J, the gap between germline ends came to 14 bases. Per germline, CDR1 SEHNR and CDR2 FQNEAQ (reference sequence). The CDR3 nucleotides are TGTGCCAGCACAACAGGGCCGAGAAATGAGCAGTTCTTC. Its protein product is CASTTGPRNEQFF.

The chain is built from TRBV24-1 and TRBJ2-5; TRBD2 might be the D (5 bases). CDR1 and CDR2 (germline): KGHDR, SFDVKD. The CDR3 contains 11 residues. V dropped 5 bases and J dropped 9 bases, with 9 bases sitting between them. The CDR3 loop is CATSGFGAQYF. CDR3 DNA sequence: TGTGCCACCAGTGGGTTCGGGGCCCAGTACTTC.

The chain joins TRBV29-1 to TRBJ2-3, with 9 bases aligning to TRBD2. Germline-derived CDR1 and CDR2 are SQVTM and ANQGSEA. The CDR3 extends over 14 amino acids. V was clipped by 7 bases and J by 4 bases; unmatched bases: 9. DNA of the CDR3: TGCAGCGCTTTAGCGGGAGATGGGGCAGATACGCAGTATTTT. Its protein product is CSALAGDGADTQYF.

The rearrangement joins TRBV6-5 to TRBJ2-7; TRBD1 might be the D (6 bases). CDR1 and CDR2 from the germline V gene are MNHEY and SVGAGI. The germline V and J ends were trimmed by 7 bases and 3 bases, with 13 bases remaining between them. The CDR3 extends over 13 amino acids. CDR3 in DNA: TGTGCCAGCACGCCATCACAGGGCTACGAGCAGTACTTC. This sequence encodes CASTPSQGYEQYF.

The chain joins TRBV27 to TRBJ2-7; TRBD1 matches at 8 bases. The V gene's germline CDR1 is MNHEY and CDR2 SMNVEV (reference sequence). The CDR3 spans 15 residues. The V gene end was trimmed by 5 bases and the J gene end by 2 bases; junction bases not matched to a gene: 8. CDR3 DNA sequence: TGTGCCAGCAGTCACCAGACAGGGGACCCCTACGAGCAGTACTTC. As protein: CASSHQTGDPYEQYF.

The V gene is TRBV6-5, the J gene TRBJ1-1, with D possibly TRBD1 on 6 matching bases. V lost 4 bases and J lost 4, with 16 bases in between. The CDR3 is 15 residues long. From germline, CDR1 is MNHEY and CDR2 SVGAGI. CDR3 residues: CASSSPGGAGTEAFF. The DNA for the CDR3 is TGTGCCAGCAGTTCGCCGGGGGGGGCCGGCACTGAAGCTTTCTTT.

This chain connects TRBV2 to TRBJ2-1; TRBD2 aligns across 10 bases. The V segment lost 2 bases and the J segment 9 bases; nucleotides outside the gene matches: 7. The CDR3 loop spans 15 amino acids. Germline values: CDR1 SNHLY, CDR2 FYNNEI. The CDR3 region is CASSESLAGVGEQFF. CDR3 coding DNA: TGTGCCAGCAGTGAAAGCCTAGCGGGAGTAGGTGAGCAGTTCTTC.

This sequence joins TRBV30 and TRBJ1-5; TRBD1 might be the D (5 bases). The ends were cut back, 2 bases at V and 4 bases at J, with 12 bases in the middle. This CDR3 contains 14 residues. The germline gives CDR1 GTSNPN, CDR2 SVGIG (reference sequence). DNA of the CDR3: TGTGCCTGGAGTTCCGGGACTGAGAATCAGCCCCAGCATTTT. Protein product: CAWSSGTENQPQHF.

The rearrangement joins TRBV10-3 to TRBJ1-4; TRBD1 aligns across 9 bases. CDR3 length equals 15 residues. Germline V gene data show CDR1 as ENHRY and CDR2 as SYGVKD. J lost 4 bases, V lost 4 bases, and 4 bases had no gene match. The CDR3 bases are TGTGCCATCAGTGGGGGGGACAGGGATAATGAAAAACTGTTTTTT. Protein product: CAISGGDRDNEKLFF.